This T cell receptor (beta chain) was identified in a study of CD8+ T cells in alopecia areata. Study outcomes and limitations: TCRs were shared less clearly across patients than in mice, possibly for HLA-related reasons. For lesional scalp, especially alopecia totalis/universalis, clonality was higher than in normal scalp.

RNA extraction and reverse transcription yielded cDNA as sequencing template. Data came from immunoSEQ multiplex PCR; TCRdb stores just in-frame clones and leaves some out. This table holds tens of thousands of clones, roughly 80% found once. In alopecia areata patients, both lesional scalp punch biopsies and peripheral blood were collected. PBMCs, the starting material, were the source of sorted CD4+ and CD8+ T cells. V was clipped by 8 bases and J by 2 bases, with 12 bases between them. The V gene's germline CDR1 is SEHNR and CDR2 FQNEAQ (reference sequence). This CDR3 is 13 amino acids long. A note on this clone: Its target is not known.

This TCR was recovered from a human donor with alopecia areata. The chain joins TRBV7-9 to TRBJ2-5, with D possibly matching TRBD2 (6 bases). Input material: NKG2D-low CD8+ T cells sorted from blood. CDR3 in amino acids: CASGPSEQETQYF. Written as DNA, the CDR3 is TGTGCCAGCGGTCCTAGCGAGCAAGAGACCCAGTACTTC.